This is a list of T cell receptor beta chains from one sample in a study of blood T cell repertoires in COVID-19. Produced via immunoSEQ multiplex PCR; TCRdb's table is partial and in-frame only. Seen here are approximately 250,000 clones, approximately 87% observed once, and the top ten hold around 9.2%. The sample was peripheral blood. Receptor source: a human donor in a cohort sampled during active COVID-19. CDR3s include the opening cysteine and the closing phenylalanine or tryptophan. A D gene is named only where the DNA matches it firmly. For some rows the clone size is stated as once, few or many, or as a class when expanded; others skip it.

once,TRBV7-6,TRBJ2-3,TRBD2,TGTGCCAGCAGCTTCGGGCTAGCGGGGAGGAGGGCAACCACAGATACGCAGTATTTT,CASSFGLAGRRATTDTQYF
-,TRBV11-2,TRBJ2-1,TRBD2,TGTGCCAGCAGCCCATGGGCGGGAGTGGGTAATGAGCAGTTCTTC,CASSPWAGVGNEQFF
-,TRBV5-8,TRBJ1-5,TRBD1,TGTGCCAGCAGCCAGGGGACAGGGGCATTCAATCAGCCCCAGCATTTT,CASSQGTGAFNQPQHF
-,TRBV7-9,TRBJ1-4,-,TGTGCCAGCAGCTTATTGGCTGAAAAACTGTTTTTT,CASSLLAEKLFF
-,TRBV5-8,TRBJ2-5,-,TGTGCCAGCAGCTTTTACAGTCAAGAGACCCAGTACTTC,CASSFYSQETQYF
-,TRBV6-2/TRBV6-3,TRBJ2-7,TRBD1,TGTGCCAGCAGTACCGGACAGGGAACGTACGAGCAGTACTTC,CASSTGQGTYEQYF
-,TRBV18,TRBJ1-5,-,TGTGCCAGCTCACCTTCAGGGGATCAGCCCCAGCATTTT,CASSPSGDQPQHF
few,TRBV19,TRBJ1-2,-,TGTGCCAGTAGTATTTCGGTTTACGGCTACACCTTC,CASSISVYGYTF
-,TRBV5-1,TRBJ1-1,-,TGCGCCAGCAGCTTGGTGACACACGTCAACACTGAAGCTTTCTTT,CASSLVTHVNTEAFF
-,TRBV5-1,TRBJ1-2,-,TGCGCCAGCAGCTTGACGGAGGGAGTGGGTGGCTACACCTTC,CASSLTEGVGGYTF
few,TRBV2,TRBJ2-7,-,TGTGCCAGCAGTGAACGGGGAGCGGAGAGTTCCTACGAGCAGTACTTC,CASSERGAESSYEQYF
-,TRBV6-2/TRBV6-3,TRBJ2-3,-,TGTGCCAGCAGTCTGGGGGCGATAGATACGCAGTATTTT,CASSLGAIDTQYF
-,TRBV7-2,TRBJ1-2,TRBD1,TGTGCCAGCAGCTTGGGGCTACGGGACAGGGAAGGCTACACCTTC,CASSLGLRDREGYTF
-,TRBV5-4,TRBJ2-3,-,TGTGCCAGCAGCTCCCCGTCACAGGGAAGTGGGGATACGCAGTATTTT,CASSSPSQGSGDTQYF
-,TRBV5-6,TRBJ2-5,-,TGTGCCAGCAGCCTAAGACGGTGGGGAGAGAGGAGGGAGACCCAGTACTTC,CASSLRRWGERRETQYF
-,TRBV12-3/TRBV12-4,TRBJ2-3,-,TGTGCCAGCAGTTTCCTAGCAGATACGCAGTATTTT,CASSFLADTQYF
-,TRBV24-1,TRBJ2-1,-,TGTGCCACCGGCGGCCCCTACAATGAGCAGTTCTTC,CATGGPYNEQFF
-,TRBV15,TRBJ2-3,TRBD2,TGTGCCACCAGCAGAGACCGAGGACTAGCGGGAGGGCGGGTCACAGATACGCAGTATTTT,CATSRDRGLAGGRVTDTQYF
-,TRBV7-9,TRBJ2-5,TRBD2,TGTGCCAGCAGTCCACTAGCGGTAGTCCAAGAGACCCAGTACTTC,CASSPLAVVQETQYF
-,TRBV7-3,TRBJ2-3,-,TGTGCCAGCAGCTCTCAAGCGAGTAGCAGAGATACGCAGTATTTT,CASSSQASSRDTQYF
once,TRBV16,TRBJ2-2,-,TGTGCCAGCAGCCAATTCGGGAACACCGGGGAGCTGTTTTTT,CASSQFGNTGELFF
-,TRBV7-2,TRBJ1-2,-,TGTGCCAGCAGCTTAGGCGGCAGTAACTATGGCTACACCTTC,CASSLGGSNYGYTF
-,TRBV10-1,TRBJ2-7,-,TGCGCCAGCAGTGAAACAGGGATGTCCTACGAGCAGTACTTC,CASSETGMSYEQYF
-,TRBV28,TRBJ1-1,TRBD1,TGTGCCAGCCGGCTACTGGGACAGGGGGGCACTGAAGCTTTCTTT,CASRLLGQGGTEAFF
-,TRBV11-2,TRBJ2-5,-,TGTGCCAGCGGCCAAGGGAAAATGGCGGGTGAACAAGAGACCCAGTACTTC,CASGQGKMAGEQETQYF
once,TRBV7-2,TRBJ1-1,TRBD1,TGTGCCAGCAGCTTTCAGGGGGTGAACACTGAAGCTTTCTTT,CASSFQGVNTEAFF
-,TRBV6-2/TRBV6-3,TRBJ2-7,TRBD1,TGTGCCAGCAGTTACTCGTATCTGGGACAGTACTACGAGCAGTACTTC,CASSYSYLGQYYEQYF
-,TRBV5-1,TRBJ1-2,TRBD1,TGCGCCAGCAGCGCGAATGCCGGGACAGGGGAGGCTGGCTACACCTTC,CASSANAGTGEAGYTF
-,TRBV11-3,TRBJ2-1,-,TGTGCCAGCAGCTTAGAGGGTTGGGGGCGAGACAATGAGCAGTTCTTC,CASSLEGWGRDNEQFF
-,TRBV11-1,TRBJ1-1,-,TGTGCCAGCAGCCCTCGCGGTATCATGAACACTGAAGCTTTCTTT,CASSPRGIMNTEAFF
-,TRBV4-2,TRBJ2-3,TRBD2,TGTGCCAGCAGCCTCGAAGCGGGGGGAACAGATACGCAGTATTTT,CASSLEAGGTDTQYF
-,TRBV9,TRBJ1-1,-,TGTGCCAGCAGCGTAATTTCGAGCACTGAAGCTTTCTTT,CASSVISSTEAFF
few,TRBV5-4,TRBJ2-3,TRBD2,TGTGCCAGCGCTCCGACTAGCGGGAGTTCATATACGCAGTATTTT,CASAPTSGSSYTQYF
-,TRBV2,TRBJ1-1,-,TGTGCCAGCAGTGAAGCGGGGGGTACTGAAGCTTTCTTT,CASSEAGGTEAFF
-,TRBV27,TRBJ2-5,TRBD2,TGTGCCAGCAGGGTAGCGGGGGCACAAGAGACCCAGTACTTC,CASRVAGAQETQYF
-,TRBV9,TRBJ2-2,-,TGTGCCAGCAGCGTAACCCCGGACACCGGGGAGCTGTTTTTT,CASSVTPDTGELFF
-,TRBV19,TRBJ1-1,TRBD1,TGTGCCAGTATCAGGGGGCGATGGGACACTGAAGCTTTCTTT,CASIRGRWDTEAFF
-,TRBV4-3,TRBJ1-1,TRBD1,TGCGCCAGCAGCCAAGATCTACAGGGGACGGGGTCTGAAGCTTTCTTT,CASSQDLQGTGSEAFF